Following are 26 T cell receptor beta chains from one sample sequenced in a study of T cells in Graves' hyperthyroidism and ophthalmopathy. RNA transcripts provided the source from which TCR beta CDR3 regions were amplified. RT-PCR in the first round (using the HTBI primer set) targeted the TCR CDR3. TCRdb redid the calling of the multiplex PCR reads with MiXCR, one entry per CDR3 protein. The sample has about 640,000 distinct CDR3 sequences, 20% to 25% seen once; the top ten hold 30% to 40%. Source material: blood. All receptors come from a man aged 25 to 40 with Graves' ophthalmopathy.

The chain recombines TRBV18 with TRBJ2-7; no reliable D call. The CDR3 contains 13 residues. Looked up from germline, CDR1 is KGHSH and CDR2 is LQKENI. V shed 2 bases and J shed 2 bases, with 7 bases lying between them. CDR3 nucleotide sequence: TGTGCCAGCTCACCAACACATACCTACGAGCAGTACTTC. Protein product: CASSPTHTYEQYF.

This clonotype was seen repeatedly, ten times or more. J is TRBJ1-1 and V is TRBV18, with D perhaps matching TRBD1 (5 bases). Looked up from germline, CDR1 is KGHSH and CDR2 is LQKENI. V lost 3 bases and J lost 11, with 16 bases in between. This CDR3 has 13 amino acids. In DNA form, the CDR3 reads TGTGCCAGCTCACCCCTGATGGGGGGGGAGGCTTTCTTT. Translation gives CASSPLMGGEAFF.

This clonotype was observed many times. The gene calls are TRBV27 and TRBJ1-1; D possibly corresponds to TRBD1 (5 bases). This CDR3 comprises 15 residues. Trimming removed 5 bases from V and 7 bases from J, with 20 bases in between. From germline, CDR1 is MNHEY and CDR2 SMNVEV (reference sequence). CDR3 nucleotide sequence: TGTGCCAGCAGTCCTACCCCCAATGGGGGGAGTGAAGCTTTCTTT. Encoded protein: CASSPTPNGGSEAFF.

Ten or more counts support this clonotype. CDR3 residues: CSARPTGNSPLHF. CDR3 nucleotide sequence: TGCAGTGCTAGACCTACTGGGAATTCACCCCTCCACTTT. The chain links TRBV20-1 to TRBJ1-6; D is uncertain. V shed 2 bases and J shed 7 bases, with 9 bases lying between them. Germline loops: CDR1 DFQATT, CDR2 SNEGSKA (reference sequence). The CDR3 covers 13 residues.

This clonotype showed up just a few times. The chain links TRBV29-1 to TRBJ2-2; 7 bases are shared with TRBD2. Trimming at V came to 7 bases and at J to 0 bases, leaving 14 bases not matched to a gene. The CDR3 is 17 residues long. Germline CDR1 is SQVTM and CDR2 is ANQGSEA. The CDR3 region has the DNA TGCAGCGCTCCCCCCGGGGGAACTAGCGCGAACACCGGGGAGCTGTTTTTT. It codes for CSAPPGGTSANTGELFF.

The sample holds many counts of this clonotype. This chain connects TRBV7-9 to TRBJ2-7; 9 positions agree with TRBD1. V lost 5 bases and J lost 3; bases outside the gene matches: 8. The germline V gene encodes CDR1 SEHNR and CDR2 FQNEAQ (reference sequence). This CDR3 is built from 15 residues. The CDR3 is CASSRPDRGIYEQYF. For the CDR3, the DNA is TGTGCCAGCAGCCGCCCGGACAGGGGAATCTACGAGCAGTACTTC. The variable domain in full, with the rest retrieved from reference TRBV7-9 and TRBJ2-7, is DTGVSQNPRHKITKRGQNVTFRCDPISEHNRLYWYRQTLGQGPEFLTYFQNEAQLEKSRLLSDRFSAERPKGSFSTLEIQRTEQGDSAMYLCASSRPDRGIYEQYFGPGTRLTVT.

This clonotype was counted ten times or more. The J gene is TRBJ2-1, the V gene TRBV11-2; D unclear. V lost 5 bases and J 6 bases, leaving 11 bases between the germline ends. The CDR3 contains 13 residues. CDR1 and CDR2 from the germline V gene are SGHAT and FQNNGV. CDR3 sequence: CASSLSLSNEQFF. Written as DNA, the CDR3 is TGTGCCAGCAGCCTCTCTCTCTCCAATGAGCAGTTCTTC.

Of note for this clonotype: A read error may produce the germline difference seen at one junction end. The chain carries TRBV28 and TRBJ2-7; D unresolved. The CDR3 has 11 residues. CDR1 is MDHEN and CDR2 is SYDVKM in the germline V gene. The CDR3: CASSTLYGQYF. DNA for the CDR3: TGTGCCAGCAGTACCCTCTACGGGCAGTACTTC.

In nucleotides, the CDR3 is TGTGCCAGCAGCCAAGTCAGGCCATTGGGCTACACCTTC. Translated: CASSQVRPLGYTF. V usage is TRBV3-1 and J usage is TRBJ1-2; no clear D gene. The CDR3 covers 13 residues. Trimming shortened V by 1 base and J by 8 bases, and 11 bases separated the two germline ends. In germline, CDR1 is LGHDT, CDR2 YNNKEL (reference sequence). Full variable domain (remainder filled in from reference TRBV3-1 and TRBJ1-2): DTAVSQTPKYLVTQMGNDKSIKCEQNLGHDTMYWYKQDSKKFLKIMFSYNNKELIINETVPNRFSPKSPDKAHLNLHINSLELGDSAVYFCASSQVRPLGYTFGSGTRLTVV.

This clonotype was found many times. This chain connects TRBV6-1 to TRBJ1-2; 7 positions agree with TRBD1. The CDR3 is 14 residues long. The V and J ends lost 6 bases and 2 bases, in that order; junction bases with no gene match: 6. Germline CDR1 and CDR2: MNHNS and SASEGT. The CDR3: CASSYMTGNYGYTF. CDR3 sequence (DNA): TGTGCCAGCAGCTACATGACAGGGAACTATGGCTACACCTTC.

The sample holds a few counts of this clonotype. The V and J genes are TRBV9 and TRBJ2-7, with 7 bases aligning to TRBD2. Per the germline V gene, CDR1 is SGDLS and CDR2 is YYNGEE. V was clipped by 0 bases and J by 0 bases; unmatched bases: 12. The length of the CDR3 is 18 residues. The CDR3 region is CASSVGIGERGFSYEQYF. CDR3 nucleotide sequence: TGTGCCAGCAGCGTAGGTATCGGCGAGCGGGGCTTCTCCTACGAGCAGTACTTC.

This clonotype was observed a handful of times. The CDR3 bases are TGTGCCAGCAGCGCAACCGGGACACCTTATCACCAAGAGACCCAGTACTTC. Its translation is CASSATGTPYHQETQYF. The gene calls are TRBV9 and TRBJ2-5, with D possibly matching TRBD1 (6 bases). The CDR3 is 17 amino acids. Germline lookup yields CDR1 SGDLS and CDR2 YYNGEE. Trimming pared 3 bases from V and 0 bases from J, leaving 18 bases between.

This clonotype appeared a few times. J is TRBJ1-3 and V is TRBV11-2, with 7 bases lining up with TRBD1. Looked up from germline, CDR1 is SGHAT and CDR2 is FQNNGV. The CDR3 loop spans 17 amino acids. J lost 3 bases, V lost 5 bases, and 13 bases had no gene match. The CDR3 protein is CASSQNYNRGGGNTIYF. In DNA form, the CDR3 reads TGTGCCAGCAGCCAAAATTATAACAGGGGTGGTGGAAACACCATATATTTT.

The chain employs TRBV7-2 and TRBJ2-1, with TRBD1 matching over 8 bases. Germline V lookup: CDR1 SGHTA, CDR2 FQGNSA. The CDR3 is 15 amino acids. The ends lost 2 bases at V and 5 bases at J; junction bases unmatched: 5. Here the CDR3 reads CASSLNRGSDNEQFF. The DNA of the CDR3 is TGTGCCAGCAGCTTAAACAGGGGGTCCGACAATGAGCAGTTCTTC.

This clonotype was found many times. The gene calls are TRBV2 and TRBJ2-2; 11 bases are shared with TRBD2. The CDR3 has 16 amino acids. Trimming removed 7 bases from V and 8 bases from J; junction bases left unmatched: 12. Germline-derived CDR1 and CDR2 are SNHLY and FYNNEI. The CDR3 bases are TGTGCCAGCAAAAGTTGGACTAGCGGGCAAAGGGGGGAGCTGTTTTTT. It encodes CASKSWTSGQRGELFF.

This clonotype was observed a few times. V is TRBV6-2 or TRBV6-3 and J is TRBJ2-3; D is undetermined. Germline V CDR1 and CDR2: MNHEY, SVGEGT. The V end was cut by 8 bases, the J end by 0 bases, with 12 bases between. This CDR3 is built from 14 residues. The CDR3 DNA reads TGTGCCAGCGCGGACGGAACTAGCACAGATACGCAGTATTTT. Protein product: CASADGTSTDTQYF.

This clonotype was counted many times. The DNA for the CDR3 is TGTGCCAGCAGTGCCTGGGGACAGGGATTCTACGAGCAGTACTTC. Translation gives CASSAWGQGFYEQYF. The chain couples TRBV6-1 to TRBJ2-7, with TRBD1 matching 9 bases. The junction had 7 bases not matched to a gene; V was cut back by 4 bases and J by 3 bases. The CDR3 totals 15 residues. Germline V gene data show CDR1 as MNHNS and CDR2 as SASEGT.

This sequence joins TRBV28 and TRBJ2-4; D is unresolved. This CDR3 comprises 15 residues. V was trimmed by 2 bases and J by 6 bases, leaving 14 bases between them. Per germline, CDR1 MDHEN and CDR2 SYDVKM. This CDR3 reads CASSLGWDSINIQYF. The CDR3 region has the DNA TGTGCCAGCAGTTTAGGATGGGATAGCATAAACATTCAGTACTTC.

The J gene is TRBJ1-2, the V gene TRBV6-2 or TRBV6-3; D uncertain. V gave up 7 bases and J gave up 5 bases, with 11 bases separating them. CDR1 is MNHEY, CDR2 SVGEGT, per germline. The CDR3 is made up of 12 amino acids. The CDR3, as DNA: TGTGCCAGCACCCAGGCCGGATATGGCTACACCTTC. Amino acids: CASTQAGYGYTF.

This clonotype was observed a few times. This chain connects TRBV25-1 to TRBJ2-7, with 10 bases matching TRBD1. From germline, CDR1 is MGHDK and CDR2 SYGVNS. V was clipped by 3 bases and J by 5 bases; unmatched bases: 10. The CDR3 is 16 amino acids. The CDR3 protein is CASSDFRDRGFHEQYF. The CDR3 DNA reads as TGTGCCAGCAGTGATTTCCGGGACAGGGGATTCCACGAGCAGTACTTC.

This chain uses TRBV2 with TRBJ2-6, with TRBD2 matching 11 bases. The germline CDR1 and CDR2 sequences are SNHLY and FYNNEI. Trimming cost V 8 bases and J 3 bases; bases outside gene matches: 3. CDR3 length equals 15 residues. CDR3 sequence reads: CASALAGGGANVLTF. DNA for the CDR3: TGTGCCAGCGCCCTAGCGGGAGGTGGGGCCAACGTCCTGACTTTC.

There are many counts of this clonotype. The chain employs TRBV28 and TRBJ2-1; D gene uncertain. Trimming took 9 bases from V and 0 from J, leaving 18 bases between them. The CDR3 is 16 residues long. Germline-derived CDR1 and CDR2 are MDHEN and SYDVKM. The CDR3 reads CASFPSHADSYNEQFF. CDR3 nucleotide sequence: TGTGCCAGTTTCCCATCCCACGCGGACTCCTACAATGAGCAGTTCTTC.

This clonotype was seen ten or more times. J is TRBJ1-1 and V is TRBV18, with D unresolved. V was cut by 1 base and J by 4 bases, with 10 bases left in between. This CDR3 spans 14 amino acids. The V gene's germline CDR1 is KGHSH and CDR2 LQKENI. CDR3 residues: CASSPQGSGTEAFF. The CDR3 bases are TGTGCCAGCTCACCACAGGGATCGGGCACTGAAGCTTTCTTT.

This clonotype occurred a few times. CDR3 coding DNA: TGTGCCAGCAGCCCTACCCCGGGACAGGGATACGAGCAGTACTTC. This gives the protein CASSPTPGQGYEQYF. The J gene is TRBJ2-7, the V gene TRBV7-9; 9 nucleotides line up with TRBD1. CDR3 length: 15 amino acids. V lost 5 bases and J lost 4; bases outside the gene matches: 9. CDR1 SEHNR and CDR2 FQNEAQ come from the germline V gene (reference sequence).

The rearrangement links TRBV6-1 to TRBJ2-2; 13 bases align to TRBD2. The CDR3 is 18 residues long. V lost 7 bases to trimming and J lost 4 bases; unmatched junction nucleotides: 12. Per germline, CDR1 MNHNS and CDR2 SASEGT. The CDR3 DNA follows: TGTGCCAGCAAGTCTCCGGGACTAGCGGGATGGGTCACCGGGGAGCTGTTTTTT. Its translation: CASKSPGLAGWVTGELFF.

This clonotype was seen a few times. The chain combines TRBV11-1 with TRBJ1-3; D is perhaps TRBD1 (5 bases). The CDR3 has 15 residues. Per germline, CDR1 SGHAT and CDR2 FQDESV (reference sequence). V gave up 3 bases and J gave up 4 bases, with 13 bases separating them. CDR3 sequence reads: CASSFSQGGGNTIYF. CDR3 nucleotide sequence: TGTGCCAGCAGCTTCTCCCAGGGAGGCGGAAACACCATATATTTT.